Sequencing of this T cell receptor (beta chain) was carried out in a study of blood T cell repertoires in COVID-19. About the study: The United States, Italy and Spain provided the acute and convalescent COVID-19 samples. Sample material is recorded as cDNA or gDNA derived from T cells, B-cell-depleted T cells, or PBMCs.

The CDR3 sequence is 16 residues long. The V gene end was trimmed by 5 bases and the J gene end by 0 bases; junction bases not matched to a gene: 7. Per the germline V gene, CDR1 is MNHEY and CDR2 is SVGEGT. Authors' analysis steps: Scientists estimated how many nucleated cells there were by amplifying reference gene primers. Repertoires were generated with immunoSEQ multiplex PCR, while TCRdb's copy carries only in-frame clones and drops some. V and J calls and clone size follow that table, whereas D and trimming were derived from the DNA. The data hold around 95,000 clones, with 70% to 90% observed a single time.

This clonotype was obtained from a human donor in a cohort sampled during active COVID-19. V is TRBV6-2 or TRBV6-3 and J is TRBJ1-2; 9 bases map to TRBD1. Specimen: peripheral blood. The CDR3 is CASSGLGQGPNYGYTF. For the CDR3, the DNA is TGTGCCAGCAGTGGGCTGGGACAGGGCCCTAACTATGGCTACACCTTC.